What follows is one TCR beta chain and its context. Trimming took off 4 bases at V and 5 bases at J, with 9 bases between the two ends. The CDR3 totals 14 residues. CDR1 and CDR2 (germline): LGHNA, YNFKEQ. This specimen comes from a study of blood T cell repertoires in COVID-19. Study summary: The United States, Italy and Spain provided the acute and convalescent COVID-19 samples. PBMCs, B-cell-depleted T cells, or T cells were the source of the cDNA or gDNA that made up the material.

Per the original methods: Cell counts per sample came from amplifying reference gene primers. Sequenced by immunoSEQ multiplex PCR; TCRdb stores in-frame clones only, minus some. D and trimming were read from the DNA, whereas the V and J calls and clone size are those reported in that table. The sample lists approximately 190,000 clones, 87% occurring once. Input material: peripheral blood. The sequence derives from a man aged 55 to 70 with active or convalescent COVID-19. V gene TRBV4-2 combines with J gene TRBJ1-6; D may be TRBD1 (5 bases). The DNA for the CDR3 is TGTGCCAGCAGCCGATCGACAGATAATTCACCCCTCCACTTT. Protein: CASSRSTDNSPLHF.